The T cell receptor beta chain described here comes from a study of Graves' ophthalmopathy and Graves' hyperthyroidism. Per the germline V gene, CDR1 is MNHEY and CDR2 is SVGAGI. There are 14 residues in the CDR3. This clonotype was recorded a few times. The junction shows a germline mismatch at one end, possibly a read error. RNA transcripts were the template, and TCR beta CDR3 regions were amplified from them. First-round RT-PCR relied on HTBI primers, and a second-round multiplex PCR came next. TCRdb redid the calling of the multiplex PCR reads with MiXCR, one entry per CDR3 protein. The table lists about 400,000 distinct CDR3 sequences, less than 20% of them singletons.

This clonotype originated in a woman aged 18-29 years with stable Graves' hyperthyroidism. The gene calls are TRBV6-5 and TRBJ2-7; D is uncertain. The sample consisted of peripheral blood. The DNA of the CDR3 is TGTGCCAGCAGTTACACGAGGACCAATTACGAGCAGCACTTC. Its protein is CASSYTRTNYEQHF.